Listed here are 14 T cell receptor beta chains from one sample, sequenced in a study of technical replicates of blood from several donors. Sequenced by immunoSEQ multiplex PCR; TCRdb stores in-frame clones only, minus some. The sample holds about 50,000 clones; around 96% are singletons and the top ten take just over 3%. The sample was PBMCs. All receptors come from a human donor in good health. Some clones in this sample may be carry-over from other donors' samples.

The chain uses TRBV18 and TRBJ2-7; TRBD1 aligns across 8 bases. Germline V gene data show CDR1 as KGHSH and CDR2 as LQKENI. V trimming: 5 bases; J trimming: 6 bases; junction bases outside the gene matches: 6. This CDR3 comprises 13 residues. CDR3 coding DNA: TGTGCCAGCTCATCCGACAGGGGTGGCGAGCAGTACTTC. Translated, it gives CASSSDRGGEQYF. Full variable domain (remainder filled in from reference TRBV18 and TRBJ2-7): NAGVMQNPRHLVRRRGQEARLRCSPMKGHSHVYWYRQLPEEGLKFMVYLQKENIIDESGMPKERFSAEFPKEGPSILRIQQVVRGDSAAYFCASSSDRGGEQYFGPGTRLTVT.

The V and J genes are TRBV25-1 and TRBJ1-5; perhaps TRBD1 as D (5 bases). The germline V gene has CDR1 MGHDK and CDR2 SYGVNS. This CDR3 comprises 15 residues. The V end lost 2 bases, the J end lost 2 bases, and 10 bases lay between the germline ends. CDR3 protein: CASSEKGAGNQPQHF. The CDR3 region has the DNA TGTGCCAGCAGTGAAAAAGGGGCCGGCAATCAGCCCCAGCATTTT.

The chain joins TRBV11-2 to TRBJ1-1, with TRBD1 matching 9 bases. The CDR3 covers 14 residues. V was clipped by 5 bases and J by 8 bases; unmatched bases: 9. Looked up from germline, CDR1 is SGHAT and CDR2 is FQNNGV. The CDR3: CASSPTGGGGEAFF. As DNA, the CDR3 is TGTGCCAGCAGCCCAACAGGGGGCGGAGGGGAAGCTTTCTTT.

V is TRBV5-4 and J is TRBJ2-7; the D gene is possibly TRBD1 (6 bases). This CDR3 spans 14 amino acids. Trimming cost V 0 bases and J 0 bases, with 7 bases left between them. The germline V gene has CDR1 SGHNT and CDR2 YYREEE (reference sequence). The CDR3 loop is CASSLGQVSYEQYF. CDR3 sequence (DNA): TGTGCCAGCAGCTTGGGACAGGTCTCCTACGAGCAGTACTTC.

CDR3 coding DNA: TGTGCCTGGAGTGTACGCGGTCCGTCTAGCGTCTCTGGAAACACCATATATTTT. This translates into CAWSVRGPSSVSGNTIYF. This chain uses TRBV30 with TRBJ1-3; no reliable D call. Trimming left V 0 bases short and J 0 bases short, with 18 bases between. The germline CDR1 and CDR2 sequences are GTSNPN and SVGIG (reference sequence). This CDR3 region has 18 residues.

This clone was detected only once. This chain uses TRBV4-3 with TRBJ1-6, with TRBD1 identical over 10 bases. The CDR3 sequence is 16 residues long. Germline lookup yields CDR1 LGHNA and CDR2 YSLEER. V lost 2 bases, J lost 7 bases, and 5 bases stayed unmatched. As DNA, the CDR3 is TGCGCCAGCAGCCAACTCTTGGGACAGGGGAATTCACCCCTCCACTTT. It encodes CASSQLLGQGNSPLHF.

This chain connects TRBV6-1 to TRBJ1-2; D remains unclear. Looked up from germline, CDR1 is MNHNS and CDR2 is SASEGT. The CDR3 has 13 residues. The germline V and J ends were trimmed by 1 base and 4 bases, with 7 bases remaining between them. CDR3 DNA: TGTGCCAGCAGTGAAGGGCACACCTATGGCTACACCTTC. This translates into CASSEGHTYGYTF.

This chain links TRBV30 with TRBJ2-7; perhaps TRBD1 as D (6 bases). This CDR3 has 13 residues. Per germline, CDR1 GTSNPN and CDR2 SVGIG (reference sequence). V lost 2 bases and J lost 6, with 14 bases in between. CDR3 region: CAWSLWEGGEQYF. CDR3 nucleotides: TGTGCCTGGAGTCTCTGGGAAGGGGGCGAGCAGTACTTC. Full variable domain (rest looked up from reference TRBV30 and TRBJ2-7): SQTIHQWPATLVQPVGSPLSLECTVEGTSNPNLYWYRQAAGRGLQLLFYSVGIGQISSEVPQNLSASRPQDRQFILSSKKLLLSDSGFYLCAWSLWEGGEQYFGPGTRLTVT.

The rearrangement links TRBV27 to TRBJ1-2, with TRBD1 identical over 8 bases. Looked up from germline, CDR1 is MNHEY and CDR2 is SMNVEV (reference sequence). The ends lost 4 bases at V and 4 bases at J; junction bases unmatched: 5. The CDR3 consists of 14 residues. The CDR3 DNA reads as TGTGCCAGCAGTTGGCGGGGGACAGGCTATGGCTACACCTTC. The encoded protein is CASSWRGTGYGYTF.

This chain uses TRBV5-6 with TRBJ1-5, with D tentatively TRBD1 (6 bases). Germline CDR1 reads SGHDT; CDR2 reads YYEEEE. V was clipped by 4 bases and J by 3 bases, with 14 bases between them. The CDR3 contains 15 residues. CDR3 DNA: TGTGCCAGCAGCGAACTCCGGGACACCAATCAGCCCCAGCATTTT. Its translation: CASSELRDTNQPQHF. Based on the CDR3 plus reference TRBV5-6 and TRBJ1-5, the full variable domain is DAGVTQSPTHLIKTRGQQVTLRCSPKSGHDTVSWYQQALGQGPQFIFQYYEEEERQRGNFPDRFSGHQFPNYSSELNVNALLLGDSALYLCASSELRDTNQPQHFGDGTRLSIL.

The chain uses TRBV11-2 and TRBJ1-2; 7 nucleotides align to TRBD1. This CDR3 is 15 amino acids long. Trimming took 6 bases from V and 5 from J; bases not matched to a gene: 12. Germline V gene sequence: CDR1 SGHAT, CDR2 FQNNGV. The CDR3 loop reads CASSSPGQRYYGYTF. CDR3 coding DNA: TGTGCCAGCAGTTCCCCGGGACAGAGATATTATGGCTACACCTTC.

In its sample, this clone was seen once. The V gene is TRBV5-5, the J gene TRBJ1-3; no reliable D call. CDR1 SGHKS and CDR2 YYEKEE come from the germline V gene (reference sequence). Trimming shortened V by 0 bases and J by 2 bases, and 3 bases separated the two germline ends. This CDR3 comprises 13 residues. The CDR3 sequence: CASSLAAGNTIYF. As DNA, the CDR3 is TGTGCCAGCAGCTTGGCTGCTGGAAACACCATATATTTT.

The rearrangement joins TRBV5-1 to TRBJ2-5; 8 positions match TRBD2. The ends lost 3 bases at V and 2 bases at J; junction bases unmatched: 3. The CDR3 totals 14 residues. From germline, CDR1 is SGHRS and CDR2 YFSETQ. In DNA form, the CDR3 reads TGCGCCAGCAGCTCCCCTAGCGGGCAAGAGACCCAGTACTTC. Amino acid sequence: CASSSPSGQETQYF.

The CDR3 here is CASSFAGGGTDTQYF. The CDR3 DNA sequence: TGTGCCAGCAGCTTTGCCGGGGGGGGCACAGATACGCAGTATTTT. This chain joins TRBV7-3 and TRBJ2-3, with TRBD2 matching 8 bases. This CDR3 spans 15 amino acids. The germline V gene encodes CDR1 SGHTA and CDR2 FQGTGA. After removal of 3 bases from V and 1 base from J, the junction contained 3 bases not matched to a gene.